Included here is one TCR beta chain sequence, with context. Antigen unknown. The authors reverse transcribed all of the isolated RNA, so sequencing captured expressed TCRB transcripts. Some clones are missing from TCRdb's copy, which holds only in-frame ones; the method was immunoSEQ multiplex PCR. This table holds 400,000 to 500,000 clones, roughly 14% found once. On average, the one heparinised blood draw given by each donor was roughly 100 mL. Isolation of CD4+ naive, central memory, regulatory and stem cell-like memory cells was achieved by sorting via CD45RO/CCR7/CD25/CD127/CD95/CD27. The record originates from a study of beta chain features in type 1 diabetes. Study outcomes and limitations: The similarity of naive, central memory and Treg TCRB repertoires appeared greater among patients than among healthy donors. Moderate yet significant TCRB CDR3 shortening was seen in Type 1 diabetes patients in all four CD4+ subsets.

V lost 1 base and J lost 0, with 9 bases in between. The CDR3 is made up of 15 amino acids. From germline, CDR1 is MDHEN and CDR2 SYDVKM. V usage is TRBV28 and J usage is TRBJ1-1, with D possibly matching TRBD1 (5 bases). Material: naive CD4+ T cells from blood. This clonotype was obtained from a man under 40 in good health. This CDR3 reads CASSLFQGLNTEAFF. CDR3 coding DNA: TGTGCCAGCAGTTTATTTCAGGGCCTGAACACTGAAGCTTTCTTT.